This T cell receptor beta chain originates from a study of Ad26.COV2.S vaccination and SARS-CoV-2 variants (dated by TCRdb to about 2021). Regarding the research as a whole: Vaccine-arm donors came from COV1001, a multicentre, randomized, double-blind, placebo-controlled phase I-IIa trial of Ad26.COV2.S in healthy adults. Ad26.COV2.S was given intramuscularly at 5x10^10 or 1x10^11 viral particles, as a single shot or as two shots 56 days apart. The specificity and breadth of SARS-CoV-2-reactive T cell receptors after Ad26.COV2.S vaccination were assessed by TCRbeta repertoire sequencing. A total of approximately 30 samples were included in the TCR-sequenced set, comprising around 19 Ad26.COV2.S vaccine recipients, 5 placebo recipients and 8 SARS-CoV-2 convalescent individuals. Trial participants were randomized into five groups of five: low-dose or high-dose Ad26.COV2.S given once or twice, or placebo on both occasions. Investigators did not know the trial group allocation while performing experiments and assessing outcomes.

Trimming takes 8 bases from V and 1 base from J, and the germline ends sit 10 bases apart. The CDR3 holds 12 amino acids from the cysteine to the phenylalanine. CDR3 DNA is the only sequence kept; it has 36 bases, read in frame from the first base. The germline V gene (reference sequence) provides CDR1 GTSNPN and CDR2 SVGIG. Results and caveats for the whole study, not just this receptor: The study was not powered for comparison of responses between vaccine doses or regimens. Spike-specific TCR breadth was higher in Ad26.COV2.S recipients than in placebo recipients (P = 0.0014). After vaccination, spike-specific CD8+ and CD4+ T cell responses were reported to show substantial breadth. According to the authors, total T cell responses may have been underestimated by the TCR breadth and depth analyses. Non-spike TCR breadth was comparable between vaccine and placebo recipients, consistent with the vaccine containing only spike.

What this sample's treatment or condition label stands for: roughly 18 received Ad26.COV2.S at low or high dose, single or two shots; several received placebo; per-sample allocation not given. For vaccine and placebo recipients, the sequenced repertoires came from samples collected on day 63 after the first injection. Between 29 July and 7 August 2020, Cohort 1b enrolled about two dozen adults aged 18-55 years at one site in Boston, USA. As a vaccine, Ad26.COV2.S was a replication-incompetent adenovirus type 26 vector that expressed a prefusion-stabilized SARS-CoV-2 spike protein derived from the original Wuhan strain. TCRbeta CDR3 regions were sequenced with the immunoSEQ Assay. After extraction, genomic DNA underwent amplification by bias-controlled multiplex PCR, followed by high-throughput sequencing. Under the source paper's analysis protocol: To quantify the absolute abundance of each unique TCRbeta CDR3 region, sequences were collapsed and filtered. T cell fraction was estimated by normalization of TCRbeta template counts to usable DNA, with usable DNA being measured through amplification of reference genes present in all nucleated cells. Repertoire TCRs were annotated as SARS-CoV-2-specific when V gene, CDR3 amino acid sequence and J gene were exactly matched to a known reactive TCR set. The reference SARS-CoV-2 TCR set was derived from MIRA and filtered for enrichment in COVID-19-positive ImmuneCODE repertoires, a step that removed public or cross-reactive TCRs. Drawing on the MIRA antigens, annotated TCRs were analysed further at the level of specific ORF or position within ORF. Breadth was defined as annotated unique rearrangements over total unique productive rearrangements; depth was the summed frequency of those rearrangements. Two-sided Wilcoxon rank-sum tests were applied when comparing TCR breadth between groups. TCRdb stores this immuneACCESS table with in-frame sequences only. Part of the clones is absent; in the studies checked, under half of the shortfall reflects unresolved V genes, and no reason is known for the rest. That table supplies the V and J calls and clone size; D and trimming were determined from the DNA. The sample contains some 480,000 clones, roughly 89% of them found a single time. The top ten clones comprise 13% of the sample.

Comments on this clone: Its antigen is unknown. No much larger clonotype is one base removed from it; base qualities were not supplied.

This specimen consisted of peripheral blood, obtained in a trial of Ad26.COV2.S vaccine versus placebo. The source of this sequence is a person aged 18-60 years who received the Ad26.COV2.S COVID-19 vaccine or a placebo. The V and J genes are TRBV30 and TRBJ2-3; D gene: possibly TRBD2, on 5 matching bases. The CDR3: CAHGRGTDTQYF. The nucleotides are TGTGCCCACGGGCGGGGCACAGATACGCAGTATTTT.